This T cell receptor beta chain is drawn from a study of T cell repertoires in cytomegalovirus infection (dated by TCRdb to about 2019). A note on the overall study: Alongside well-studied HLA-B-restricted epitopes, the peptide stimulations were aimed at recently identified HLA-C-restricted CMV epitopes, whose presentation resists viral immunomodulation. Donor HLA type was relevant to the analysis, as public TCR beta signatures indicated carriage of CMV infection together with the matching HLA type. Study-level results and caveats: Carriers of CMV infection plus the relevant HLA type were discriminated by the cumulative frequency of public TCR beta family members in the study cohort and in an independent approximately 360-donor cohort. The ex vivo response was dominated by HLA-C-restricted CMV-specific TCR beta clonotypes, and the single most frequent clonotype in two of eight donors was supplied by these HLA-C-restricted clonotypes.

Sequencer: Illumina HiSeq 1500. TCRdb cleaned the public reads at Q25 with fastp, built clones with MiXCR and kept in-frame beta chains. Each CDR3 protein appears once, grouped with its most common genes and DNA. The sample table lists 680,000 or so distinct CDR3 sequences, around 31% of them with a count of one. Approximately 18% of the sample comes from the top ten. Trimming costs V 1 base and J 1 base, and their ends lie 3 bases apart. CDR1 and CDR2 are read off the germline V gene (reference sequence) as DFQATT and SNEGSKA. The CDR3 measures 12 amino acids from cysteine to phenylalanine. Here the CDR3 DNA is all that survives: 36 bases in frame from base 1. The treatment or condition label here, explained by the study, means: in vitro stimulation with specific CMV peptide epitopes to enrich CMV-specific T cells. A word on this clonotype: It has no known antigen specificity. No base quality values were provided; no much bigger clone lies one nucleotide off.

The sequence links TRBV20-1 to TRBJ2-3; the D gene remains uncertain. The clonotype originates from a human donor in good health (CMV status not recorded). Some clones in this sample may be carry-over from other donors' samples. Sequences were derived from cultured PBMCs, sampled from culture after CMV antigen stimulation. In nucleotides, the sequence is TGCAGTGCTAGAGTACGCACAGATACGCAGTATTTT. The resulting protein is CSARVRTDTQYF.